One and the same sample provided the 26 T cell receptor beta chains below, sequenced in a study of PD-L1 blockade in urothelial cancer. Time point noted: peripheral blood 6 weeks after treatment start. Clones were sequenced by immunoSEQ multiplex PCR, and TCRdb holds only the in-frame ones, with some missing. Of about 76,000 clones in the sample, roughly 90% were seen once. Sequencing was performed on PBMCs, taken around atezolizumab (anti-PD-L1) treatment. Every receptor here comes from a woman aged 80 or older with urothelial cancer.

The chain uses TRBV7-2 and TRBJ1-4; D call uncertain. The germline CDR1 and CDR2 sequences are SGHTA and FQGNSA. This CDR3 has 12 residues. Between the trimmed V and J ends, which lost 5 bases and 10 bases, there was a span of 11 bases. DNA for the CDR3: TGTGCCAGCAGCACGGACCGGGGAAAACTGTTTTTT. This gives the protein CASSTDRGKLFF.

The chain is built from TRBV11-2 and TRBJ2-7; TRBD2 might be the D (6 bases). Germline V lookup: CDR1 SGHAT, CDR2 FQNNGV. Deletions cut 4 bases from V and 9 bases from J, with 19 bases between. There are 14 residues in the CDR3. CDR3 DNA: TGTGCCAGCAGCTATTCCCCAGGGCGGGGACGGCAGTACTTC. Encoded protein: CASSYSPGRGRQYF.

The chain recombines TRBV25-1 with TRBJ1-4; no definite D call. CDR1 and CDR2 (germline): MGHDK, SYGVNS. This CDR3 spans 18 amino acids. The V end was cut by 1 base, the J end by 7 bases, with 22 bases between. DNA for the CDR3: TGTGCCAGCAGTGAATCTTCGCAGACAATGTATGTGGGTGAAAAACTGTTTTTT. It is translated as CASSESSQTMYVGEKLFF. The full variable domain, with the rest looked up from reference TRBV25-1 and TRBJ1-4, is EADIYQTPRYLVIGTGKKITLECSQTMGHDKMYWYQQDPGMELHLIHYSYGVNSTEKGDLSSESTVSRIRTEHFPLTLESARPSHTSQYLCASSESSQTMYVGEKLFFGSGTQLSVL.

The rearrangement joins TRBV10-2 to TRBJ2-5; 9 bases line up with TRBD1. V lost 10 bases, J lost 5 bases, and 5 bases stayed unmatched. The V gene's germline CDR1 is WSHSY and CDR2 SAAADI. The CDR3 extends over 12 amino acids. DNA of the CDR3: TGCGCCACCGGGACAGGGAGGGAGACCCAGTACTTC. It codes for CATGTGRETQYF.

CDR3 DNA: TGTGCCAGCAGTTGGCAAAGAAACAATGAGCAGTTCTTC. It specifies CASSWQRNNEQFF. The chain uses TRBV27 and TRBJ2-1, with D uncertain. The CDR3 sequence is 13 residues long. V shed 4 bases and J shed 5 bases, with 9 bases lying between them. Germline values: CDR1 MNHEY, CDR2 SMNVEV (reference sequence).

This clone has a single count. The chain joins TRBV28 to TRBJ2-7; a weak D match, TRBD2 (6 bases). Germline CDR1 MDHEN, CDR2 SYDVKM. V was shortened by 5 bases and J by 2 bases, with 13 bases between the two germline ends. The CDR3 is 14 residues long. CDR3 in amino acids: CASSPGTFPYEQYF. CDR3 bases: TGTGCCAGCAGTCCCGGGACTTTCCCCTACGAGCAGTACTTC.

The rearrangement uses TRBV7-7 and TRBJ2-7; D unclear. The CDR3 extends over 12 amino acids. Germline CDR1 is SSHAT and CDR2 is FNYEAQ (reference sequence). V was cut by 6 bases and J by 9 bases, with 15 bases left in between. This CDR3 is CASRGPSGRQYF. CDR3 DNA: TGTGCCAGCAGGGGCCCGTCTGGCCGGCAGTACTTC.

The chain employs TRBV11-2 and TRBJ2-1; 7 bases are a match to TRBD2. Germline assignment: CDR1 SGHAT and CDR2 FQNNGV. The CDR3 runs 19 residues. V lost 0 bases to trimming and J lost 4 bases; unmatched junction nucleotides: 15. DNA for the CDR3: TGTGCCAGCAGCTTAGACGTAAGGACTAGAAGTCGGGGTTACAATGAGCAGTTCTTC. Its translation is CASSLDVRTRSRGYNEQFF.

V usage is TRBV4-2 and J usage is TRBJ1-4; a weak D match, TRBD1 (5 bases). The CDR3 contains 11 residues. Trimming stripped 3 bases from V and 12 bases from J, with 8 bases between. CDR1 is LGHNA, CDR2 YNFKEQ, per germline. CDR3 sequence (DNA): TGTGCCAGCAGCCAGGGGGAGGAACTGTTTTTT. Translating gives CASSQGEELFF.

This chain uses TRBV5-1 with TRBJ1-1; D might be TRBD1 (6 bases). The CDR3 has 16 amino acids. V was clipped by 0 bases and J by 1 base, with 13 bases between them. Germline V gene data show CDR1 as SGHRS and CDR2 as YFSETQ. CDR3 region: CASSLAMTGRNTEAFF. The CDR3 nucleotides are TGCGCCAGCAGCTTGGCCATGACAGGAAGGAACACTGAAGCTTTCTTT.

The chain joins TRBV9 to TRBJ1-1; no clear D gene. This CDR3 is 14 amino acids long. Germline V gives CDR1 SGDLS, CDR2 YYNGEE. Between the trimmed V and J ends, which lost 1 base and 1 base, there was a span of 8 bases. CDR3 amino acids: CASSVQTANTEAFF. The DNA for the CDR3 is TGTGCCAGCAGCGTACAAACAGCGAACACTGAAGCTTTCTTT.

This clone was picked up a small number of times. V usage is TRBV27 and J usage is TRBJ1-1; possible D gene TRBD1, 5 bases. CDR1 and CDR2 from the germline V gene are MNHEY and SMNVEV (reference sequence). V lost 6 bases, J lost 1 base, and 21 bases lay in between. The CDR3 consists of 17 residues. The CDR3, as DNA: TGTGCCAGCAGGAAGATCGGTGGGAGGGGATCGAACACTGAAGCTTTCTTT. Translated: CASRKIGGRGSNTEAFF.

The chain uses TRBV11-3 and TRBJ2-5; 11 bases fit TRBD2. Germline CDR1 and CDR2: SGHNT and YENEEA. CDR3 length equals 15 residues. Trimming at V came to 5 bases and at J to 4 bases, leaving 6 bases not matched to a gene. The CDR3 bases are TGTGCCAGCAGCGCAACTAGCGGGAGACTAGAGACCCAGTACTTC. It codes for CASSATSGRLETQYF.

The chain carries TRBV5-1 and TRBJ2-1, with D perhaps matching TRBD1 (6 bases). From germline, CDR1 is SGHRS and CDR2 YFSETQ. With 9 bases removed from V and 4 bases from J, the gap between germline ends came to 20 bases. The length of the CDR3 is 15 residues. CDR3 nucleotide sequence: TGCGCCACCACCCCTGGGGGCGAGAGATACAATGAGCAGTTCTTC. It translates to CATTPGGERYNEQFF.

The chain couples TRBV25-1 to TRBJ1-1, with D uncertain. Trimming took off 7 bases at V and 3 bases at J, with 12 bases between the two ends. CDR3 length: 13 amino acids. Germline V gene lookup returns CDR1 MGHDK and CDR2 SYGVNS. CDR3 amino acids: CASTPRADTEAFF. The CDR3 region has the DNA TGTGCCAGCACCCCGAGGGCCGACACTGAAGCTTTCTTT.

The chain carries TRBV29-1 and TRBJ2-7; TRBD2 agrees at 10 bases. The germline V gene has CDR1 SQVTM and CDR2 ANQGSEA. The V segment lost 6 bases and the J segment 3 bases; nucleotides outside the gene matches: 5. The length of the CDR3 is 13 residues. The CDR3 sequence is CSVSGRGVYEQYF. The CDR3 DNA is TGCAGCGTCAGCGGGAGGGGAGTCTACGAGCAGTACTTC.

The DNA for the CDR3 is TGTGCCACTCAGGGGAGTCTGAACACTGAAGCTTTCTTT. It codes for CATQGSLNTEAFF. The rearrangement joins TRBV28 to TRBJ1-1; D is possibly TRBD1 (6 bases). The germline CDR1 and CDR2 sequences are MDHEN and SYDVKM. CDR3 size: 13 residues. Trimming took 10 bases from V and 0 from J, leaving 12 bases between them.

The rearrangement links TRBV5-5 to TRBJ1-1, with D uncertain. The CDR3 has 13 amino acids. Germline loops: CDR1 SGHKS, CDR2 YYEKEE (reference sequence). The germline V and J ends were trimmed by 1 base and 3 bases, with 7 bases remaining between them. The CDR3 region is CASSLITYTEAFF. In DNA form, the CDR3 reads TGTGCCAGCAGCTTGATAACTTACACTGAAGCTTTCTTT. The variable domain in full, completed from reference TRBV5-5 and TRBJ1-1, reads DAGVTQSPTHLIKTRGQQVTLRCSPISGHKSVSWYQQVLGQGPQFIFQYYEKEERGRGNFPDRFSARQFPNYSSELNVNALLLGDSALYLCASSLITYTEAFFGQGTRLTVV.

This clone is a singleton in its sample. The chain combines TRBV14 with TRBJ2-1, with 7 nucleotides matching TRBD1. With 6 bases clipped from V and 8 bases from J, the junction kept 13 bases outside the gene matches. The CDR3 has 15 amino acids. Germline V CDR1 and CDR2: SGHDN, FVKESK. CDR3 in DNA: TGTGCCAGCAGGGCACAGGGGCACTCTCTCTATGAGCAGTTCTTC. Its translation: CASRAQGHSLYEQFF.

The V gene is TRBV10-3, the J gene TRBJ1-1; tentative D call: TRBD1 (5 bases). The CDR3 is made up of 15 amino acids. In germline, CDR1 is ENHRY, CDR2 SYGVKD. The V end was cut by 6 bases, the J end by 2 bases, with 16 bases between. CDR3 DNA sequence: TGTGCCATCAGCTCTTCGACAGACTTTAACACTGAAGCTTTCTTT. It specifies CAISSSTDFNTEAFF.

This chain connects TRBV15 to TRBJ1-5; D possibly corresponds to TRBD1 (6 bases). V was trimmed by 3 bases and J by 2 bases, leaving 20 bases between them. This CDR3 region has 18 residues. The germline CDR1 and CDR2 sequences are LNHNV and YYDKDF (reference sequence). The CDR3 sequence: CATSSTPRTDIGNQPQHF. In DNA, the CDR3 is TGTGCCACCAGCAGTACCCCCCGGACAGACATCGGCAATCAGCCCCAGCATTTT.

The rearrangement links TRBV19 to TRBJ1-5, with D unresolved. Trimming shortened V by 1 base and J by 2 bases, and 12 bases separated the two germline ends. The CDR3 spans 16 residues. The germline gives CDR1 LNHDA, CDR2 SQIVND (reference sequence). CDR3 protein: CASSIVGRMGNQPQHF. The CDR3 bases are TGTGCCAGTAGTATAGTGGGGAGAATGGGCAATCAGCCCCAGCATTTT.

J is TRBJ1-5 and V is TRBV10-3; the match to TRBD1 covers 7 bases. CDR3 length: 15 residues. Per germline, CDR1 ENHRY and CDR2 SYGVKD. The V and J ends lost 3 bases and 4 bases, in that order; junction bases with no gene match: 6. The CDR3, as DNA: TGTGCCATCAGTGAAGGAGGACAGGAGAATCAGCCCCAGCATTTT. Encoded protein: CAISEGGQENQPQHF.

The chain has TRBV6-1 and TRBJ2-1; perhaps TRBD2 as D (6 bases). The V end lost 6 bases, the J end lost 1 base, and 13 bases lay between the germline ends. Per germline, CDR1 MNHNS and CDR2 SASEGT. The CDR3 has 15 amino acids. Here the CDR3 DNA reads TGTGCCAGCAGGGCGGAGCGGGTATCCTACAATGAGCAGTTCTTC. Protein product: CASRAERVSYNEQFF.

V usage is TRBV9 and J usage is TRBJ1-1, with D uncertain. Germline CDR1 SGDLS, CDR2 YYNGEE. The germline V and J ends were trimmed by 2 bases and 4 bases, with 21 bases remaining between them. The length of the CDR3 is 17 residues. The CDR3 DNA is TGTGCCAGCAGCGTTGATTCTGCGGGTGGAGTAGTCACTGAAGCTTTCTTT. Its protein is CASSVDSAGGVVTEAFF.

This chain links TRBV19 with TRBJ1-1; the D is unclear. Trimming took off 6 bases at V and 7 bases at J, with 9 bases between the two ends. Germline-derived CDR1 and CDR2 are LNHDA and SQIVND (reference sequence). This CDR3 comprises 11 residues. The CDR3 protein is CASSMMSEAFF. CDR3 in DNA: TGTGCCAGTAGCATGATGAGTGAAGCTTTCTTT.